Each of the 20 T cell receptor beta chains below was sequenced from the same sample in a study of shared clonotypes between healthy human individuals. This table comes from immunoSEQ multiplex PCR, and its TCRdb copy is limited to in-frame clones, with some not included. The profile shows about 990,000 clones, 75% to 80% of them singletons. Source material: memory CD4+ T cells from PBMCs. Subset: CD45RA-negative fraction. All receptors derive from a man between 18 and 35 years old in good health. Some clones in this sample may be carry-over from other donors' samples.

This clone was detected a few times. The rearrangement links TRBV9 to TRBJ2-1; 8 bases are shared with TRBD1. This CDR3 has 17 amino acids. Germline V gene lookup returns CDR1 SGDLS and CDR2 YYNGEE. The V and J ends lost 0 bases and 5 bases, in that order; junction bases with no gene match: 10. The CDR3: CASSVGLQGAGNNEQFF. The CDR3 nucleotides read TGTGCCAGCAGCGTAGGTCTCCAGGGGGCAGGTAACAATGAGCAGTTCTTC.

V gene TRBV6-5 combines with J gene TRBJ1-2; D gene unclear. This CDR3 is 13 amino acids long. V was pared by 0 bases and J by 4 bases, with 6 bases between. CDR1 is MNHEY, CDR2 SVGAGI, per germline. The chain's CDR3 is CASSYSPGYGYTF. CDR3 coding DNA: TGTGCCAGCAGTTACTCCCCAGGCTATGGCTACACCTTC.

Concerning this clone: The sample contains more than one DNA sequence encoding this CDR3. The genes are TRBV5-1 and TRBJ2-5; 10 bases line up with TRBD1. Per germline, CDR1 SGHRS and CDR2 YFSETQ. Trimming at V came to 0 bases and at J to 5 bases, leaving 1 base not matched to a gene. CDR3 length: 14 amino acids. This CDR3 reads CASSLGQGAETQYF. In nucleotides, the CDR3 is TGCGCCAGCAGCTTGGGACAGGGGGCGGAGACCCAGTACTTC.

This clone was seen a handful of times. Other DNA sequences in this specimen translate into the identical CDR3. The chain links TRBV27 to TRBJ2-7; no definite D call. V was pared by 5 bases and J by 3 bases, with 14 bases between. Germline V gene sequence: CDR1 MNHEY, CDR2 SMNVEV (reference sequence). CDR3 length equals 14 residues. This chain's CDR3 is CASSLDGRRYEQYF. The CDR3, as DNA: TGTGCCAGCAGTCTGGACGGCCGACGCTACGAGCAGTACTTC.

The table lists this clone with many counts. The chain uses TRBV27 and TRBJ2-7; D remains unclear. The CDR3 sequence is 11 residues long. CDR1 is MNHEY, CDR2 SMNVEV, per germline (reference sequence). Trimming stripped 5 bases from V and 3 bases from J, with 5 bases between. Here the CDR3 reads CASSHIYEQYF. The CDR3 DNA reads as TGTGCCAGCAGTCACATCTACGAGCAGTACTTC.

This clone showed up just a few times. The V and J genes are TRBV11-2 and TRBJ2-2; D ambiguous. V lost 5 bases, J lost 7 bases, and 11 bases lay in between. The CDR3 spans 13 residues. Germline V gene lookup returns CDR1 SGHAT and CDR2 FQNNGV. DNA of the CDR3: TGTGCCAGCAGCAAAACCCACCTCGGGGAGCTGTTTTTT. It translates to CASSKTHLGELFF.

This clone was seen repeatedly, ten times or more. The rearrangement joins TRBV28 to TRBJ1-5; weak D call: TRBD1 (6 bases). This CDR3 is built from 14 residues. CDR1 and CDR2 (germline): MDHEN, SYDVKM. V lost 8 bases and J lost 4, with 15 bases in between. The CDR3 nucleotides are TGTGCCAGCTCCAGGCCAGGGGCAAATCAGCCCCAGCATTTT. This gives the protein CASSRPGANQPQHF.

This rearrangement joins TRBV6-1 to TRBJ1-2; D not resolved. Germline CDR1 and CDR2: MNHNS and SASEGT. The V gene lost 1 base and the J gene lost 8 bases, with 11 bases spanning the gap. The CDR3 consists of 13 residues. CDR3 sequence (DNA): TGTGCCAGCAGTGAAGTCGACGGTGGGGGCTACACCTTC. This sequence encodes CASSEVDGGGYTF.

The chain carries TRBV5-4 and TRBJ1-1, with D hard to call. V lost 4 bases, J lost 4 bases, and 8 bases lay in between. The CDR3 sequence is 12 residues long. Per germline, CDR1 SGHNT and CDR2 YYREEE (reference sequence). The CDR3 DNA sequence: TGTGCCAGCAGCAAAACAAGCACTGAAGCTTTCTTT. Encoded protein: CASSKTSTEAFF.

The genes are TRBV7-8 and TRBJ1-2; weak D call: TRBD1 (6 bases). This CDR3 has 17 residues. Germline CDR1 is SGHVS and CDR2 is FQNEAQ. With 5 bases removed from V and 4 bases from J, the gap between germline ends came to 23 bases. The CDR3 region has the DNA TGTGCCAGCAGCACACGACTATTACAGGGACCTAGCTATGGCTACACCTTC. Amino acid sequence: CASSTRLLQGPSYGYTF.

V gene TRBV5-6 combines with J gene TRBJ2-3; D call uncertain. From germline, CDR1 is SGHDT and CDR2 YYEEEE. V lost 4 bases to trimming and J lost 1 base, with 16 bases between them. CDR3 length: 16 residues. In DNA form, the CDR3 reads TGTGCCAGCAGCCCCGAGACGGCGAAAGGCACAGATACGCAGTATTTT. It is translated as CASSPETAKGTDTQYF.

The DNA of the CDR3 is TGTGCCAGCTCACCAGAACAGGGAGGGTACTATGGCTACACCTTC. Translation gives CASSPEQGGYYGYTF. The gene calls are TRBV18 and TRBJ1-2; D is perhaps TRBD1 (6 bases). Per the germline V gene, CDR1 is KGHSH and CDR2 is LQKENI. The CDR3 covers 15 residues. The V gene lost 2 bases and the J gene lost 3 bases, with 13 bases spanning the gap.

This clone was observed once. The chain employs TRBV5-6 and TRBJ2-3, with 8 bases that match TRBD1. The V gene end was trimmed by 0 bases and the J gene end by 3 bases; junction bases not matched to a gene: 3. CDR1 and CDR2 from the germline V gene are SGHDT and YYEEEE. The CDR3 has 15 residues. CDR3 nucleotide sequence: TGTGCCAGCAGCTTGGTTACAGGGGGAACAGATACGCAGTATTTT. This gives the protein CASSLVTGGTDTQYF.

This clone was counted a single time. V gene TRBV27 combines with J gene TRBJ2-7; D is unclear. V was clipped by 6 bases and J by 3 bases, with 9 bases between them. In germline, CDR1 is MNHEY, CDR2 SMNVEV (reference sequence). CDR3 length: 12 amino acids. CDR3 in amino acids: CASRQGRYEQYF. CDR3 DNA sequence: TGTGCCAGCAGACAAGGGCGCTACGAGCAGTACTTC.

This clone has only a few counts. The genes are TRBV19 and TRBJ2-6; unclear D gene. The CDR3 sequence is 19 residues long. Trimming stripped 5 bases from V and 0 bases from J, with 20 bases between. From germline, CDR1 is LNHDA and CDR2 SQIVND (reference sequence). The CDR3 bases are TGTGCCAGTAGTGCTTATGGCGGCCCTTTTTCCTCTGGGGCCAACGTCCTGACTTTC. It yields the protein CASSAYGGPFSSGANVLTF.

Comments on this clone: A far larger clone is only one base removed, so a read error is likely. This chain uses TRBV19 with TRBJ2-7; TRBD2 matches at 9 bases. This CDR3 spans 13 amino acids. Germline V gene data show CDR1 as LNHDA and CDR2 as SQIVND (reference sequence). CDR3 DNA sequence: TGTACCAGTAGTAGGAGCGGGAGGTACGAGCAGTACTTC. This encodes CTSSRSGRYEQYF. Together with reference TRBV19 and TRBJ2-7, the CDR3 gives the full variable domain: DGGITQSPKYLFRKEGQNVTLSCEQNLNHDAMYWYRQDPGQGLRLIYYSQIVNDFQKGDIAEGYSVSREKKESFPLTVTSAQKNPTAFYLCTSSRSGRYEQYFGPGTRLTVT.

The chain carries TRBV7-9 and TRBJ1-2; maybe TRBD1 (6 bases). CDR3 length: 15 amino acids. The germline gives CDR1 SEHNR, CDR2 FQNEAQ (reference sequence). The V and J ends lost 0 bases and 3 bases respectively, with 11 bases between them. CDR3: CASSLASQGDYGYTF. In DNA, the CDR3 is TGTGCCAGCAGCTTAGCTTCACAGGGCGACTATGGCTACACCTTC.

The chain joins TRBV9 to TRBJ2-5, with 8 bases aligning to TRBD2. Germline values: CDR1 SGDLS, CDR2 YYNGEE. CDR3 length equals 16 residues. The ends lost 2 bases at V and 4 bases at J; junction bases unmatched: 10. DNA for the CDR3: TGTGCCAGCAGCGTTTCCCCGGGACTAGAAGCAGAGACCCAGTACTTC. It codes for CASSVSPGLEAETQYF. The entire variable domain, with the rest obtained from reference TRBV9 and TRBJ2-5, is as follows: DSGVTQTPKHLITATGQRVTLRCSPRSGDLSVYWYQQSLDQGLQFLIQYYNGEERAKGNILERFSAQQFPDLHSELNLSSLELGDSALYFCASSVSPGLEAETQYFGPGTRLLVL.

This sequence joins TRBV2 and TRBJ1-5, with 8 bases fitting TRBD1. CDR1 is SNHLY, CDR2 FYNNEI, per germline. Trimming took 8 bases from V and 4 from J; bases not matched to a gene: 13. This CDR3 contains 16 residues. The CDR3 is CASRPDPGGSNQPQHF. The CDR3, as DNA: TGTGCCAGCCGCCCTGACCCAGGGGGCTCGAATCAGCCCCAGCATTTT.

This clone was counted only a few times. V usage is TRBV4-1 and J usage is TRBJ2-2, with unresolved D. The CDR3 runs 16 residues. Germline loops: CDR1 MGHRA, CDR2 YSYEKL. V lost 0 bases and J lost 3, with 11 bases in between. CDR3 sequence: CASSQESWRDTGELFF. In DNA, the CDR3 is TGCGCCAGCAGCCAAGAGAGTTGGCGCGACACCGGGGAGCTGTTTTTT.